Each of the 4 T cell receptor beta chains below was sequenced from the same sample in a study of OX40 agonist ivuxolimab in advanced cancers. Produced via immunoSEQ multiplex PCR; TCRdb's table is partial and in-frame only. In the table there are roughly 53,000 clones, roughly 93% of which are singletons. Sample: CD4+ or CD8+ T cells sorted from blood, taken in a trial of the OX40 agonist ivuxolimab. The origin of the receptors is an adult with an advanced solid tumor such as melanoma, head and neck, liver or kidney cancer.

V is TRBV4-2 and J is TRBJ2-7, with D possibly TRBD2 on 5 matching bases. Per germline, CDR1 LGHNA and CDR2 YNFKEQ. Trimming removed 2 bases at V and 0 bases at J, with 14 bases between. The length of the CDR3 is 16 residues. In DNA form, the CDR3 reads TGTGCCAGCAGCCAACGCTTAACGGGAAACTCCTACGAGCAGTACTTC. It specifies CASSQRLTGNSYEQYF.

The CDR3 sequence: CASSYVRLAVYNEQFF. CDR3 nucleotides: TGTGCCAGCAGTTACGTCCGGCTAGCGGTGTACAATGAGCAGTTCTTC. The chain is built from TRBV6-6 and TRBJ2-1; 7 bases map to TRBD2. CDR3 length: 16 amino acids. CDR1 and CDR2 (germline): MNHNY, SVGAGI (reference sequence). The V gene end was trimmed by 2 bases and the J gene end by 4 bases; junction bases not matched to a gene: 8.

This chain uses TRBV7-9 with TRBJ1-2, with unresolved D. The CDR3 is made up of 14 amino acids. V was cut by 2 bases and J by 8 bases, with 15 bases left in between. Germline V lookup: CDR1 SEHNR, CDR2 FQNEAQ (reference sequence). The chain's CDR3 is CASSLRPAFEGYTF. CDR3 DNA sequence: TGTGCCAGCAGCTTAAGACCTGCGTTCGAGGGCTACACCTTC.

J is TRBJ2-2 and V is TRBV5-8; 14 bases map to TRBD2. Losses at the gene ends were 4 bases for V and 5 bases for J; bases not matched to a gene: 4. This CDR3 has 16 residues. CDR1 SGHTS and CDR2 YDEGEE come from the germline V gene. As DNA, the CDR3 is TGTGCCAGCAGCAGCGGGACTAGCGGGAGTACCGGGGAGCTGTTTTTT. Residues: CASSSGTSGSTGELFF.